This TCR beta chain was found in a study of long-term antiretroviral therapy in people with HIV. Samples were assayed with immunoSEQ v3.0 at survey level. Profiling relied on immunoSEQ multiplex PCR, and the TCRdb table lists in-frame clones only, not all of them. This sample has 8,000 to 10,000 clones, with 70% to 90% found just once. As to this clone: Its specificity is unknown.

General study findings and limits: Repertoires from HIV showed CDR3 length ranges narrower than those of controls.

Germline assignment: CDR1 LGHNA and CDR2 YNFKEQ. The CDR3 extends over 13 amino acids. Between the trimmed V and J ends, which lost 8 bases and 6 bases, there was a span of 11 bases. Sample: unsorted PBMCs, taken 0.7 years after starting antiretroviral therapy. The clonotype originates from a man aged 35-49 years with HIV. The rearrangement links TRBV4-2 to TRBJ2-6; the D is unclear. CDR3 residues: CASRPLLANVLTF. The CDR3 DNA is TGTGCCAGCCGTCCTCTGCTGGCCAACGTCCTGACTTTC.